This T cell receptor beta chain comes out of a study of vaccination effects on CD4 cells after COVID-19. Study findings and constraints: Substantial clonal contraction characterized both infection- and vaccine-induced clones late after vaccination. Only a few convalescent patients and no early post-infection timepoints featured in the study.

Notes on this clone: Its antigen is still unknown.

ViraFEST assay sequencing came after antigen-specific CD4+ T cells were expanded with viral peptide pools. CD4+ T cell isolation took place after approximately 11 days of culture. Vaccine recipients lacked prior SARS-CoV-2 infection and had negative nucleocapsid antibodies. IL-2 medium was substituted for half the medium on days 3 and 7. The data were produced by immunoSEQ multiplex PCR, yet TCRdb's version contains in-frame clones alone and is incomplete. The sample lists some 60,000 clones; around 77% were seen once. The junction had 6 bases not matched to a gene; V was cut back by 7 bases and J by 3 bases. Germline V lookup: CDR1 MNHNY, CDR2 SVGAGI (reference sequence). The CDR3 contains 14 residues.

The sample in question was CD4+ T cells from PBMCs cultured with HCoV-NL63 spike peptides, obtained before COVID-19 vaccination. This receptor was taken from a human donor who received a COVID-19 vaccine. J is TRBJ1-2 and V is TRBV6-6; 9 nucleotides line up with TRBD1. The CDR3 sequence is CASIITGGDYGYTF. The CDR3 DNA is TGTGCCAGCATAATTACAGGGGGCGACTATGGCTACACCTTC.